This T cell receptor beta chain stems from a study of T cells after yellow fever vaccination. Regarding the study as a whole: Most primary-vaccination clones recurred post-booster (nearly 98% CD4, about 87% CD8).

Template-switching 5'RACE yielded the TCR cDNA; a universal primer site and UMIs were added in the process. TCRdb re-derived calls from the 5' RACE reads in MiXCR, one entry per CDR3 protein. This sample has approximately 120,000 distinct CDR3 sequences, with over 12% found just once. Unmatched junction bases numbered 22, after V lost 3 bases and J lost 9 bases. Germline V gene lookup returns CDR1 SGDLS and CDR2 YYNGEE. The CDR3 spans 19 residues. To note about this clonotype: Its antigen is not known.

The material sequenced was CD8+ T cells sorted from PBMCs, taken 5 days after the yellow fever booster vaccination. The sequence was collected from a man aged 18 to 29 who received the YFV17D yellow fever vaccine. J is TRBJ2-1 and V is TRBV9, with 9 bases fitting TRBD1. CDR3 DNA sequence: TGTGCCAGCAGCGAACCCGGGACAGGGTCTTCCCCGTTCTATGTTGAGCAGTTCTTC. This sequence encodes CASSEPGTGSSPFYVEQFF.